This TCR beta chain was documented in a study of blood T cell repertoires in COVID-19 (dated by TCRdb to 2019 to 2021). Regarding the study in general: Samples covering the acute and convalescent phases of COVID-19 were provided by collaborators in the United States, Italy and Spain. Samples came from the ongoing ImmuneRACE study (first 160 participants) plus 1,254 subjects from 6 global collaborators. The sample metadata nearly always contained a de-identified subject ID, COVID-19 status, age in years and sex. The repertoires were released in a freely available public database intended as a resource for research on the immune response to SARS-CoV-2. The dataset comprised deeply sampled blood TCRbeta repertoires from subjects exposed to, actively infected with, or recovered from COVID-19. Where available, HLA class I and class II types were obtained from metadata supplied by the sample provider rather than from assay-based typing. The material from the prospective study consisted of cDNA or gDNA derived from T cells, B-cell-depleted T cells, or PBMCs.

TCRbeta CDR3 regions were amplified from genomic DNA by means of the immunoSEQ Assay, a bias-controlled multiplex PCR. As for the authors' bioinformatics: Within the assay, amplification of reference gene primers was used to estimate how many nucleated cells each sample contained. Sequence reads were collapsed and filtered to measure the absolute abundance of every unique TCRbeta CDR3 rearrangement. For each sample, productive Simpson clonality was calculated by taking the square root of Simpson's diversity index across productive rearrangements. In TCRdb, the immuneACCESS table is reduced to in-frame sequences with V and J assigned. These tables do not hold every clone; where another copy was compared, an unresolved V gene accounts for under half, and the others remain unexplained. V, J and clone size are those of that table, while D and trimming were read from the DNA. This sample has over 65,000 clones in its table, and approximately 80% of those were observed once. The ten largest account for 16% of the sample.

With regard to this clone: Its binding antigen is unknown. Base qualities are not recorded, but no much larger clone differs from it by a single base.

Looking up the germline V gene yields CDR1 MGHDK and CDR2 SYGVNS. Inclusive of the bounding cysteine and phenylalanine, the CDR3 is 18 residues long. This entry keeps only the CDR3 DNA: 54 bases, framed from base 1. At the junction V is shortened by 4 bases and J by 0 bases, with 18 bases in between. Whole blood was collected in K2EDTA tubes by collaborating institutions according to the institutions' own protocols. Collaborator samples were shipped for TCRbeta analysis as frozen whole blood, isolated PBMCs, or DNA extracted from either sample type. The research as a whole found: The amount of clinical and demographic metadata varied by source and participant and was provided uncurated.

Sequenced sample: peripheral blood. The chain employs TRBV25-1 and TRBJ1-4; a confident D gene designation cannot be given. This receptor was taken from a man older than 75 with active COVID-19. The nucleotide sequence reads as follows: TGTGCCAGCAGTGCCCGGACTGAACCTTGGGCAACTAATGAAAAACTGTTTTTT. Its protein reads: CASSARTEPWATNEKLFF.